This TCR beta chain was documented in a study of blood T cell repertoires in COVID-19. This CDR3 has 15 amino acids. V lost 0 bases to trimming and J lost 1 base, with 7 bases between them. Germline CDR1 SGDLS, CDR2 YYNGEE. Authors' data handling: Reference gene primers were amplified, and this amplification served to estimate nucleated cell counts. Repertoires were generated with immunoSEQ multiplex PCR, while TCRdb's copy carries only in-frame clones and drops some. V and J calls plus clone size are reproduced from that table; the DNA served to infer D and trimming. The sample yields about 280,000 clones, 75% to 90% seen once.

The J gene is TRBJ2-2, the V gene TRBV9; a possible D gene is TRBD1 (6 bases). Input material: PBMCs or T cells enriched from blood (not recorded which). The clonotype was recovered from a woman aged 45-65 years who had recovered from COVID-19. The CDR3 region is CASSVGGGNTGELFF. The CDR3 bases are TGTGCCAGCAGCGTAGGAGGGGGGAACACCGGGGAGCTGTTTTTT.